The next 26 T cell receptor beta chains were all read from a single sample in a study of shared clonotypes between healthy human individuals. Here immunoSEQ multiplex PCR was the method, and the copy in TCRdb shows in-frame clones only, minus some. The table records 2 million to 2.5 million clones, 95% of them present only once. The sample was naive CD4+ T cells sorted from blood. The subset denotes: CD45RA+ positively selected. The receptors come from a man aged 18 to 35 in good health.

This chain links TRBV10-3 with TRBJ2-2; the D is unclear. CDR3 length equals 15 residues. Between the trimmed V and J ends, which lost 2 bases and 1 base, there was a span of 8 bases. In germline, CDR1 is ENHRY, CDR2 SYGVKD. This chain's CDR3 is CAISEPRENTGELFF. The CDR3 DNA is TGTGCCATCAGTGAGCCTCGTGAGAACACCGGGGAGCTGTTTTTT.

This chain links TRBV29-1 with TRBJ2-3, with a possible D match to TRBD2 (6 bases). The ends were cut back, 6 bases at V and 4 bases at J, with 14 bases in the middle. Germline assignment: CDR1 SQVTM and CDR2 ANQGSEA. The CDR3 is made up of 13 amino acids. The CDR3 nucleotides read TGCAGCGTGGGGCCTGGAGGGCCAGATACGCAGTATTTT. It encodes CSVGPGGPDTQYF.

As to this clone: This sample also contains other DNA sequences that code for the same CDR3. The V call is TRBV20-1, the J call TRBJ1-2; D possibly corresponds to TRBD1 (5 bases). The germline V gene encodes CDR1 DFQATT and CDR2 SNEGSKA (reference sequence). The CDR3 consists of 11 residues. The ends were cut back, 6 bases at V and 5 bases at J, with 10 bases in the middle. This CDR3 reads CSAGQGYGYTF. The CDR3 bases are TGCAGTGCAGGGCAGGGTTATGGCTACACCTTC.

The chain recombines TRBV6-8 with TRBJ2-7; the D is unclear. The CDR3 is made up of 14 amino acids. Germline values: CDR1 MNHGY, CDR2 SAAAGT. V gave up 2 bases and J gave up 2 bases, with 10 bases separating them. CDR3 in DNA: TGTGCCAGCAGTTACGAGCAGAATCCCTACGAGCAGTACTTC. Residues: CASSYEQNPYEQYF.

In its sample, this clone was seen once. This chain links TRBV19 with TRBJ2-4; TRBD1 matches 7 bases. V lost 1 base, J lost 15 bases, and 12 bases stayed unmatched. Germline V gene sequence: CDR1 LNHDA, CDR2 SQIVND (reference sequence). This CDR3 has 14 amino acids. The CDR3 DNA reads as TGTGCCAGTAGTATAGTGCCCTATACAGGGGCCAGGTACTTC. It yields the protein CASSIVPYTGARYF.

Concerning this clone: Other DNA sequences in the sample encode the same CDR3. The V call is TRBV7-9, the J call TRBJ2-1, with D possibly matching TRBD1 (5 bases). V shed 1 base and J shed 5 bases, with 6 bases lying between them. The V gene's germline CDR1 is SEHNR and CDR2 FQNEAQ (reference sequence). The CDR3 extends over 13 amino acids. The CDR3 protein is CASSLGQHNEQFF. DNA of the CDR3: TGTGCCAGCAGCTTAGGACAGCACAATGAGCAGTTCTTC.

This sequence joins TRBV27 and TRBJ1-6; D might be TRBD1 (5 bases). The CDR3 spans 15 residues. The germline CDR1 and CDR2 sequences are MNHEY and SMNVEV (reference sequence). V shed 3 bases and J shed 8 bases, with 14 bases lying between them. The CDR3 sequence is CASSFLALGDSPLHF. In nucleotides, the CDR3 is TGTGCCAGCAGTTTTTTGGCTCTAGGGGATTCACCCCTCCACTTT.

The rearrangement uses TRBV18 and TRBJ1-2; D gene uncertain. The CDR3 is made up of 14 amino acids. Germline loops: CDR1 KGHSH, CDR2 LQKENI. V was cut by 4 bases and J by 1 base, with 10 bases left in between. In nucleotides, the CDR3 is TGTGCCAGCTCACTCGAGCAGCTTAACTATGGCTACACCTTC. Translating it yields CASSLEQLNYGYTF.

This clone has just one count. V and J are TRBV28 and TRBJ2-4; no definite D call. This CDR3 region has 15 residues. The V gene lost 7 bases and the J gene lost 0 bases, with 13 bases spanning the gap. Germline V gene sequence: CDR1 MDHEN, CDR2 SYDVKM. The CDR3 protein is CASTIGPLAKNIQYF. The DNA of the CDR3 is TGTGCCAGCACCATTGGGCCGTTAGCCAAAAACATTCAGTACTTC.

V is TRBV6-5 and J is TRBJ2-3; D is possibly TRBD1 (7 bases). Germline CDR1 is MNHEY and CDR2 is SVGAGI. V dropped 6 bases and J dropped 7 bases, with 17 bases sitting between them. The CDR3 extends over 14 amino acids. In nucleotides, the CDR3 is TGTGCCAGCAGCCCCGCAGGGGGGACAAATACGCAGTATTTT. This gives the protein CASSPAGGTNTQYF.

This clone was seen just once. J is TRBJ1-5 and V is TRBV5-4; D not certain. CDR3 length: 14 residues. Germline-derived CDR1 and CDR2 are SGHNT and YYREEE (reference sequence). Trimming stripped 0 bases from V and 5 bases from J, with 9 bases between. The CDR3 nucleotides are TGTGCCAGCAGCTTGGCCGGGAGGGATCAGCCCCAGCATTTT. Amino acids: CASSLAGRDQPQHF.

The chain uses TRBV2 and TRBJ1-6; tentatively, D is TRBD1 (5 bases). This CDR3 has 15 amino acids. V gave up 7 bases and J gave up 6 bases, with 16 bases separating them. In germline, CDR1 is SNHLY, CDR2 FYNNEI. The CDR3 nucleotides read TGTGCCAGCACCCCCGGGGGAGGGCTTAATTCACCCCTCCACTTT. It yields the protein CASTPGGGLNSPLHF. Looking up the rest from reference TRBV2 and TRBJ1-6 gives the full variable domain: EPEVTQTPSHQVTQMGQEVILRCVPISNHLYFYWYRQILGQKVEFLVSFYNNEISEKSEIFDDQFSVERPDGSNFTLKIRSTKLEDSAMYFCASTPGGGLNSPLHFGNGTRLTVT.

The chain is built from TRBV5-1 and TRBJ2-1, with D hard to call. The germline V and J ends were trimmed by 0 bases and 5 bases, with 9 bases remaining between them. This CDR3 is 14 amino acids long. Germline V lookup: CDR1 SGHRS, CDR2 YFSETQ. The CDR3 DNA reads TGCGCCAGCAGCTTGGACCGGGCTAACAATGAGCAGTTCTTC. It specifies CASSLDRANNEQFF. The whole variable domain, filled in from reference TRBV5-1 and TRBJ2-1, reads KAGVTQTPRYLIKTRGQQVTLSCSPISGHRSVSWYQQTPGQGLQFLFEYFSETQRNKGNFPGRFSGRQFSNSRSEMNVSTLELGDSALYLCASSLDRANNEQFFGPGTRLTVL.

J is TRBJ2-5 and V is TRBV15; perhaps TRBD1 as D (6 bases). V lost 5 bases and J lost 7, with 20 bases in between. The CDR3 consists of 15 residues. CDR1 is LNHNV and CDR2 is YYDKDF in the germline V gene (reference sequence). In nucleotides, the CDR3 is TGTGCCACCAGCGACGCTGAACAGGGTTTCGGGACCCAGTACTTC. Residues: CATSDAEQGFGTQYF.

This sequence joins TRBV19 and TRBJ2-7; possibly TRBD1 for D (5 bases). The CDR3 extends over 16 amino acids. Germline assignment: CDR1 LNHDA and CDR2 SQIVND (reference sequence). The V and J ends lost 7 bases and 2 bases respectively, with 21 bases between them. The DNA for the CDR3 is TGTGCCAGTAAGCTTGGCTGGACAAGGCCACCCTACGAGCAGTACTTC. Protein sequence: CASKLGWTRPPYEQYF.

The chain recombines TRBV7-3 with TRBJ2-3, with 8 positions matching TRBD2. V lost 5 bases, J lost 4 bases, and 8 bases stayed unmatched. The CDR3 sequence is 15 residues long. The germline gives CDR1 SGHTA, CDR2 FQGTGA. The CDR3 DNA follows: TGTGCCAGCAGCCCCATGGCGGGGGGCCCAGATACGCAGTATTTT. Its protein product is CASSPMAGGPDTQYF.

The chain employs TRBV10-3 and TRBJ2-5; D call uncertain. V lost 3 bases, J lost 3 bases, and 8 bases lay in between. The germline V gene has CDR1 ENHRY and CDR2 SYGVKD. The CDR3 runs 13 residues. CDR3 in amino acids: CAISDMAEETQYF. The DNA for the CDR3 is TGTGCCATCAGTGATATGGCAGAAGAGACCCAGTACTTC.

The V gene is TRBV10-3, the J gene TRBJ2-3, with D possibly TRBD2 on 5 matching bases. The germline gives CDR1 ENHRY, CDR2 SYGVKD. This CDR3 has 13 residues. V lost 10 bases and J lost 6, with 17 bases in between. The chain's CDR3 is CASHNGVGDTQYF. As DNA, the CDR3 is TGTGCCAGCCATAACGGGGTGGGGGATACGCAGTATTTT.

This clone was seen a single time. The chain has TRBV5-5 and TRBJ1-2; 9 bases align to TRBD1. The CDR3 runs 18 residues. Germline CDR1 is SGHKS and CDR2 is YYEKEE (reference sequence). J gave up 1 base and V 2 bases, and 12 bases lay outside the gene matches. In DNA form, the CDR3 reads TGTGCCAGCAGCTTATACCTCGGACAGGGGCGAAATAACTATGGCTACACCTTC. This codes for CASSLYLGQGRNNYGYTF.

The chain is built from TRBV11-2 and TRBJ2-1; 10 positions match TRBD2. CDR3 length: 18 amino acids. The germline gives CDR1 SGHAT, CDR2 FQNNGV. V lost 10 bases and J lost 3; bases outside the gene matches: 18. CDR3 sequence: CATSQGLAGEKGYNEQFF. In DNA, the CDR3 is TGTGCCACTTCGCAGGGGCTAGCGGGAGAGAAGGGCTACAATGAGCAGTTCTTC.

The chain employs TRBV11-2 and TRBJ2-1; 7 bases map to TRBD1. Germline CDR1 and CDR2: SGHAT and FQNNGV. This CDR3 comprises 13 residues. Trimming removed 6 bases from V and 4 bases from J; junction bases left unmatched: 3. CDR3 residues: CASRRQGYNEQFF. The CDR3 bases are TGTGCCAGCAGACGACAGGGATACAATGAGCAGTTCTTC.

The V and J genes are TRBV2 and TRBJ2-7; 11 nucleotides agree with TRBD2. The V gene end was trimmed by 8 bases and the J gene end by 3 bases; junction bases not matched to a gene: 6. This CDR3 spans 14 amino acids. Looked up from germline, CDR1 is SNHLY and CDR2 is FYNNEI. Here the CDR3 DNA reads TGTGCCAGCTCGGGACTAGCGGATTTCTACGAGCAGTACTTC. Translating it yields CASSGLADFYEQYF.

V and J are TRBV5-6 and TRBJ1-6; D call uncertain. This CDR3 has 17 residues. Germline V lookup: CDR1 SGHDT, CDR2 YYEEEE. V was shortened by 0 bases and J by 5 bases, with 15 bases between the two germline ends. For the CDR3, the DNA is TGTGCCAGCAGCTTGGGTTGGTCTTCAGTGAATAATTCACCCCTCCACTTT. Translating gives CASSLGWSSVNNSPLHF.

The chain employs TRBV21-1 and TRBJ2-5; the table calls TRBD1, which could not be checked here. TRBV21-1 is classified as a pseudogene. The CDR3 loop spans 14 amino acids. In nucleotides, the CDR3 is TGTGCCAGCAGCAAGGGGACAGATGAAGAGACCCAGTACTTC. This sequence encodes CASSKGTDEETQYF.

This chain uses TRBV6-1 with TRBJ1-1; the D is unclear. The V and J ends lost 8 bases and 0 bases respectively, with 10 bases between them. CDR3 length: 13 amino acids. Germline V lookup: CDR1 MNHNS, CDR2 SASEGT. The CDR3 DNA follows: TGTGCCAGCGGTCTGGATATGAACACTGAAGCTTTCTTT. Translated, it gives CASGLDMNTEAFF.

The rearrangement uses TRBV9 and TRBJ2-6, with a possible D match to TRBD1 (5 bases). V dropped 2 bases and J dropped 4 bases, with 10 bases sitting between them. The length of the CDR3 is 15 residues. Germline assignment: CDR1 SGDLS and CDR2 YYNGEE. The CDR3 is CASSVGLLGANVLTF. In nucleotides, the CDR3 is TGTGCCAGCAGCGTGGGGCTTTTAGGGGCCAACGTCCTGACTTTC.